This TCR beta chain originates from a study of blood T cell repertoires in COVID-19. Study as a whole: Researchers got acute and convalescent COVID-19 samples from the United States, Italy and Spain. Nucleic acid was either cDNA or gDNA, and it came from T cells, B-cell-depleted T cells, or PBMCs.

The CDR3 consists of 18 residues. The V end was cut by 2 bases, the J end by 2 bases, with 19 bases between. Germline-derived CDR1 and CDR2 are KGHDR and SFDVKD. Original analysis: Reference gene primer amplification gave estimated nucleated cell counts. Assay used: immunoSEQ multiplex PCR; TCRdb lists only in-frame clones, some missing. V and J calls plus clone size are reproduced from that table; the DNA served to infer D and trimming. The sample holds some 210,000 clones, roughly four fifths seen once. This chain uses TRBV24-1 with TRBJ2-3, with D perhaps TRBD2 (5 bases). This receptor was identified in a woman in her thirties or forties with acute or convalescent COVID-19. The material sequenced was peripheral blood. The CDR3 loop is CATSDSGLTGRATDTQYF. CDR3 coding DNA: TGTGCCACCAGTGATTCAGGTCTCACCGGGCGGGCCACAGATACGCAGTATTTT.